The entry that follows covers one T cell receptor beta chain sequence. Antigen unknown. This sample includes further DNA sequences coding for the same CDR3. The data belong to a study of cytomegalovirus exposure and HLA in healthy donors. Regarding the study as a whole: Fewer N-insertions than the 666-donor mean were reportedly shown by an Asian-associated ancestry cluster in a later analysis. A later analysis appeared to link common viral pathogens to several of the most significant clusters. In a later analysis, HLA-C alleles had the fewest associated TCRs, DRB1 alleles the most. Most TCR sequences were seen very rarely across donors, but some public TCRs occurred in many.

PCR primers comprised 60 Vbeta and 13 Jbeta primers. Assay used: immunoSEQ multiplex PCR; TCRdb lists only in-frame clones, some missing. This sample has 90,000 or so clones, with about three quarters found just once. The V end lost 2 bases, the J end lost 1 base, and 6 bases lay between the germline ends. Germline loops: CDR1 SGDLS, CDR2 YYNGEE. The CDR3 spans 14 residues. V usage is TRBV9 and J usage is TRBJ2-2, with D perhaps matching TRBD2 (6 bases). Sample: PBMCs. This receptor was identified in a boy younger than 18 in good health and CMV-seronegative. For the CDR3, the DNA is TGTGCCAGCAGCGTGGGGGGGAACACCGGGGAGCTGTTTTTT. Protein: CASSVGGNTGELFF.